These 5 T cell receptor beta chains came from one sample sequenced in a study of T cells in Graves' hyperthyroidism and ophthalmopathy. The investigators amplified TCR beta CDR3 regions from RNA transcripts. The HTBI primer set drove a first-round RT-PCR of the TCR CDR3. TCRdb re-called the multiplex PCR reads through MiXCR, storing one row per CDR3 protein. The repertoire has 500,000 to 800,000 distinct CDR3 sequences, more than 14% of them found once; the top ten carry about an eighth. The specimen was blood. The receptors shown here come from a woman aged 50 to 60 with Graves' ophthalmopathy.

This chain joins TRBV4-3 and TRBJ2-1, with TRBD2 matching over 8 bases. The CDR3 contains 15 residues. With 0 bases clipped from V and 5 bases from J, the junction kept 3 bases outside the gene matches. CDR1 and CDR2 (germline): LGHNA, YSLEER. The CDR3, as DNA: TGCGCCAGCAGCCAAGAGGGACTAGGTAACAATGAGCAGTTCTTC. This encodes CASSQEGLGNNEQFF.

This clonotype was detected many times. The V call is TRBV29-1, the J call TRBJ1-2; D not resolved. This CDR3 spans 13 amino acids. Trimming cost V 6 bases and J 6 bases, with 17 bases left between them. Germline CDR1 SQVTM, CDR2 ANQGSEA. The CDR3 spells CSVSRVRADGYTF. In DNA form, the CDR3 reads TGCAGCGTCTCAAGGGTTCGGGCGGATGGCTACACCTTC.

V usage is TRBV28 and J usage is TRBJ1-2; 9 bases match TRBD1. This CDR3 has 15 residues. CDR1 MDHEN and CDR2 SYDVKM come from the germline V gene. V trimming: 1 base; J trimming: 2 bases; junction bases outside the gene matches: 2. The CDR3 region has the DNA TGTGCCAGCAGTTTATTCGGACAGGGGAACTATGGCTACACCTTC. This translates into CASSLFGQGNYGYTF.

Only a few counts were recorded for this clonotype. The chain recombines TRBV6-2 or TRBV6-3 with TRBJ2-1; 8 bases fit TRBD2. J lost 5 bases, V lost 7 bases, and 16 bases had no gene match. This CDR3 has 17 amino acids. Germline-derived CDR1 and CDR2 are MNHEY and SVGEGT. The CDR3, as DNA: TGTGCCAGCAATGAGCGGGAGAGACTTCCGTGGGACAATGAGCAGTTCTTC. This encodes CASNERERLPWDNEQFF.

This clonotype was seen only a few times. The CDR3 sequence is CATKARGGIAGGRIEQFF. The DNA of the CDR3 is TGTGCCACCAAGGCCAGGGGAGGCATAGCGGGAGGGCGTATTGAGCAGTTCTTC. This chain joins TRBV5-8 and TRBJ2-1; the match to TRBD2 covers 11 bases. V shed 9 bases, J shed 9 bases, and the junction held 23 bases outside the gene matches. The CDR3 is made up of 18 amino acids. CDR1 is SGHTS and CDR2 is YDEGEE in the germline V gene.